The 13 T cell receptor beta chains in this list originate from one sample, sequenced in a study of blood T cells in healthy people across ages. A J-beta primer mix and a sample-barcoded 5' primer were used in a second PCR of about 7 to 12 cycles. One entry per CDR3 protein, called by TCRdb with MiXCR from the 5' RACE reads. This table holds about 1 million distinct CDR3 sequences, more than 40% found once. Sequenced input: blood. These receptors originate from a woman aged 60-75 years in good health.

The chain joins TRBV7-3 to TRBJ2-6; 10 bases map to TRBD1. J lost 0 bases, V lost 5 bases, and 7 bases had no gene match. The length of the CDR3 is 18 residues. Germline-derived CDR1 and CDR2 are SGHTA and FQGTGA. CDR3 coding DNA: TGTGCCAGCAGCACGACCGGGACAGGGGTCTCTGGGGCCAACGTCCTGACTTTC. This gives the protein CASSTTGTGVSGANVLTF.

The chain carries TRBV27 and TRBJ1-4; the D gene is possibly TRBD1 (5 bases). Trimming stripped 6 bases from V and 1 base from J, with 12 bases between. CDR1 and CDR2 from the germline V gene are MNHEY and SMNVEV (reference sequence). The CDR3 extends over 15 amino acids. The CDR3 DNA reads as TGTGCCAGCAGCCCCCAGGGTAAAACTAATGAAAAACTGTTTTTT. It yields the protein CASSPQGKTNEKLFF.

This sequence joins TRBV9 and TRBJ2-3, with a tentative D call TRBD2 (5 bases). Trimming took 0 bases from V and 5 from J, leaving 13 bases between them. This CDR3 is 15 amino acids long. Germline V gene sequence: CDR1 SGDLS, CDR2 YYNGEE. CDR3 loop: CASSVAASMGDTQYF. As DNA, the CDR3 is TGTGCCAGCAGCGTAGCAGCTAGCATGGGAGATACGCAGTATTTT.

The V and J genes are TRBV20-1 and TRBJ2-1; TRBD2 agrees at 8 bases. CDR1 and CDR2 (germline): DFQATT, SNEGSKA (reference sequence). The CDR3 runs 14 residues. J was trimmed by 4 bases and V by 7 bases; bases with no gene match: 9. CDR3 nucleotides: TGCAGTGGCACCCCTAGCGGGCTATACAATGAGCAGTTCTTC. Its translation is CSGTPSGLYNEQFF.

This clonotype was seen only a few times. This chain uses TRBV29-1 with TRBJ2-1; a possible D gene is TRBD2 (6 bases). V shed 1 base and J shed 5 bases, with 12 bases lying between them. The CDR3 has 14 residues. Germline lookup yields CDR1 SQVTM and CDR2 ANQGSEA. The CDR3 nucleotides read TGCAGCGTTGAAGGGGACTGGGCAAACAATGAGCAGTTCTTC. Translating it yields CSVEGDWANNEQFF.

This chain uses TRBV5-1 with TRBJ2-3; D possibly corresponds to TRBD1 (6 bases). Germline CDR1 is SGHRS and CDR2 is YFSETQ. The V and J ends lost 0 bases and 3 bases respectively, with 23 bases between them. The CDR3 sequence is 19 residues long. The CDR3 nucleotides read TGCGCCAGCAGCTTGGCCGCTTGGTGGACAGTAACGTTTACAGATACGCAGTATTTT. This sequence encodes CASSLAAWWTVTFTDTQYF.

The V and J genes are TRBV28 and TRBJ2-5; TRBD2 matches at 12 bases. V gave up 3 bases and J gave up 4 bases; unmatched junction bases: 3. The CDR3 has 15 amino acids. CDR1 and CDR2 from the germline V gene are MDHEN and SYDVKM. The CDR3 is CASSLTSGRGETQYF. CDR3 sequence (DNA): TGTGCCAGCAGTTTGACTAGCGGGAGAGGAGAGACCCAGTACTTC.

This clonotype occurred a few times. CDR3 in DNA: TGTGCCAGCAGCCAAGATCGGCGGAGCGAGACCCAGTACTTC. Residues: CASSQDRRSETQYF. This chain connects TRBV3-1 to TRBJ2-5, with D hard to call. The length of the CDR3 is 14 residues. Trimming shortened V by 0 bases and J by 5 bases, and 10 bases separated the two germline ends. Germline CDR1 and CDR2: LGHDT and YNNKEL (reference sequence).

V is TRBV19 and J is TRBJ1-6, with 8 positions matching TRBD1. Germline lookup yields CDR1 LNHDA and CDR2 SQIVND (reference sequence). The junction had 16 bases not matched to a gene; V was cut back by 5 bases and J by 13 bases. CDR3 length equals 16 residues. The CDR3 bases are TGTGCCAGTAGTCCCTCAGGGGGCGCCGGAACCAACCCCCTCCACTTT. Translated, it gives CASSPSGGAGTNPLHF. Based on the CDR3 plus reference TRBV19 and TRBJ1-6, the full variable domain is DGGITQSPKYLFRKEGQNVTLSCEQNLNHDAMYWYRQDPGQGLRLIYYSQIVNDFQKGDIAEGYSVSREKKESFPLTVTSAQKNPTAFYLCASSPSGGAGTNPLHFGNGTRLTVT.

This CDR3 is CASRGDNQPQHF. CDR3 DNA: TGTGCCAGTCGGGGGGACAATCAGCCCCAGCATTTT. The chain is built from TRBV19 and TRBJ1-5; a weak D match, TRBD1 (5 bases). This CDR3 spans 12 amino acids. Germline V gene sequence: CDR1 LNHDA, CDR2 SQIVND (reference sequence). Trimming shortened V by 8 bases and J by 3 bases, and 8 bases separated the two germline ends.

Only a few counts were recorded for this clonotype. This chain connects TRBV4-1 to TRBJ2-3; TRBD1 agrees at 8 bases. V lost 5 bases to trimming and J lost 8 bases; unmatched junction nucleotides: 9. The V gene's germline CDR1 is MGHRA and CDR2 YSYEKL. CDR3 length: 14 amino acids. The CDR3 is CASSSGQEICTQYF. The DNA of the CDR3 is TGCGCCAGCAGCTCGGGACAGGAGATTTGTACGCAGTATTTT.

The CDR3 loop reads CASSLLGTGSSYEQYF. CDR3 DNA: TGTGCCAGCAGTCTACTTGGGACAGGGAGCTCCTACGAGCAGTACTTC. The chain recombines TRBV27 with TRBJ2-7; 9 bases match TRBD1. The junction had 8 bases not matched to a gene; V was cut back by 5 bases and J by 0 bases. The CDR3 is made up of 16 amino acids. The germline V gene has CDR1 MNHEY and CDR2 SMNVEV (reference sequence).

Only a few counts were recorded for this clonotype. The rearrangement uses TRBV15 and TRBJ2-5, with D maybe TRBD2 (6 bases). Deletions cut 0 bases from V and 1 base from J, with 12 bases between. Germline V CDR1 and CDR2: LNHNV, YYDKDF (reference sequence). The CDR3 totals 16 residues. This CDR3 is CATSRETGESQETQYF. CDR3 nucleotide sequence: TGTGCCACCAGCAGAGAAACGGGAGAGAGCCAAGAGACCCAGTACTTC.